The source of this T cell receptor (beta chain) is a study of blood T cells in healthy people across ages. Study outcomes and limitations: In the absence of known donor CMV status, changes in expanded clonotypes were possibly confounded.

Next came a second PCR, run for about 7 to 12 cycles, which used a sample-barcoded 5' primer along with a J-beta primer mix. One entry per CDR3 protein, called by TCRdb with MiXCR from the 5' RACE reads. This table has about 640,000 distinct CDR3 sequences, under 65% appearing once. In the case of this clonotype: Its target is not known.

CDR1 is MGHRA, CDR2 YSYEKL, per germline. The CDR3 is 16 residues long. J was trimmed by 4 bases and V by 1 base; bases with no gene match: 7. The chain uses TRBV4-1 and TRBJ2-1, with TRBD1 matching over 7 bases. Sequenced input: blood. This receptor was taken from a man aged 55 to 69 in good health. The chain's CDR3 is CASSQAPGQTYNEQFF. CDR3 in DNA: TGCGCCAGCAGCCAAGCTCCGGGACAGACGTACAATGAGCAGTTCTTC.